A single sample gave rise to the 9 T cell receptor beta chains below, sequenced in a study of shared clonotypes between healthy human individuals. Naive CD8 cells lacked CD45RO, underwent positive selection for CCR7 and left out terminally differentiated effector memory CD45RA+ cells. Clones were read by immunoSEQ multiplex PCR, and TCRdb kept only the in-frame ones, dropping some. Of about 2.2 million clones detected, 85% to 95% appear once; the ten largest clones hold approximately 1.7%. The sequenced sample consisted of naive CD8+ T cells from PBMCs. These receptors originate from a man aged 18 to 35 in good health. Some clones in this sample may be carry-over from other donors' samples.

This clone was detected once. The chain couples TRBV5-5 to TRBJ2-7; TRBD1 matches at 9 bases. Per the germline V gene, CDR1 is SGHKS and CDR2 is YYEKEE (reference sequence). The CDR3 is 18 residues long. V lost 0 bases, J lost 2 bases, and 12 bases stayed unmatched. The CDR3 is CASSLGILGGQGTYEQYF. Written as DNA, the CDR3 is TGTGCCAGCAGCTTGGGGATTTTGGGGGGACAGGGTACCTACGAGCAGTACTTC. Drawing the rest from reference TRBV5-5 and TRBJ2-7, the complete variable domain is DAGVTQSPTHLIKTRGQQVTLRCSPISGHKSVSWYQQVLGQGPQFIFQYYEKEERGRGNFPDRFSARQFPNYSSELNVNALLLGDSALYLCASSLGILGGQGTYEQYFGPGTRLTVT.

CDR3 residues: CASSPDPVGYNEQFF. Written as DNA, the CDR3 is TGTGCCAGCAGCCCGGATCCAGTTGGTTACAATGAGCAGTTCTTC. J is TRBJ2-1 and V is TRBV11-2; no firm D call. Trimming left V 5 bases short and J 4 bases short, with 15 bases between. Looked up from germline, CDR1 is SGHAT and CDR2 is FQNNGV. The CDR3 is 15 amino acids.

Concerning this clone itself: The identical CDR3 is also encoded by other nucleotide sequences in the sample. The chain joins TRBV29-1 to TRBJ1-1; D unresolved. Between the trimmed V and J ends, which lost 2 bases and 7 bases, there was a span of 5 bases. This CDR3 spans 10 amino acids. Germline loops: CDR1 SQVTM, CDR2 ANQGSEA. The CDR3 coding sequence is TGCAGCGTTGAAATTAGTGAAGCTTTCTTT. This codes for CSVEISEAFF.

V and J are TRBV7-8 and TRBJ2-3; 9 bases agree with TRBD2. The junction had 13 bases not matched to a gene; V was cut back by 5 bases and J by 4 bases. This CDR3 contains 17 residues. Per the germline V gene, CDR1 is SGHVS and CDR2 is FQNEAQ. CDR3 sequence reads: CASSRITTSGYADTQYF. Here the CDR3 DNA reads TGTGCCAGCAGCCGCATAACAACTAGCGGGTATGCAGATACGCAGTATTTT.

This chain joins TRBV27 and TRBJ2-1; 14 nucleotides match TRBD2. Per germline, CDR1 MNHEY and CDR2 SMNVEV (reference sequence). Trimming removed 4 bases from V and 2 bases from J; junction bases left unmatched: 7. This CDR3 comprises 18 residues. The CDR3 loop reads CASSSQTSGRGAYNEQFF. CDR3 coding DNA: TGTGCCAGCAGTTCGCAGACTAGCGGGAGGGGGGCCTACAATGAGCAGTTCTTC.

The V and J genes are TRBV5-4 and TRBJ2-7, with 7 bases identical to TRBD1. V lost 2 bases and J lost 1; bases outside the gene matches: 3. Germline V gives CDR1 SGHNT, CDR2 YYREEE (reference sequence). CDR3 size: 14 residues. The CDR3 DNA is TGTGCCAGCAGCTTTGGACAGGATTCCTACGAGCAGTACTTC. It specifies CASSFGQDSYEQYF.

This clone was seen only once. CDR3 residues: CASSTGTGDEQYF. The DNA for the CDR3 is TGTGCCAGCAGCACAGGGACAGGGGACGAGCAGTACTTC. The rearrangement links TRBV7-9 to TRBJ2-5; TRBD1 aligns across 10 bases. The DNA end favors TRBJ2-7, so the J call may be wrong. Germline CDR1 is SEHNR and CDR2 is FQNEAQ (reference sequence). This CDR3 is 13 amino acids long.

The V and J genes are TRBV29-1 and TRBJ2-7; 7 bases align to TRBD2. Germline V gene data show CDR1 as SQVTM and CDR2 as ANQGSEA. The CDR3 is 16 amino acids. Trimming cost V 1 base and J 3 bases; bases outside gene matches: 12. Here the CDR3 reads CSVEGEGTRELYEQYF. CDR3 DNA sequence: TGCAGCGTTGAAGGGGAGGGAACGAGGGAACTCTACGAGCAGTACTTC.

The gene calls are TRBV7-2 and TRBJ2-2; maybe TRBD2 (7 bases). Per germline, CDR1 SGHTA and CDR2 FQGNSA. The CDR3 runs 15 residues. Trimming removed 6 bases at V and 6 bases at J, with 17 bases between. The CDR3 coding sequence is TGTGCCAGCAGTTGGGACACCGGGAGGTCCGGGGAGCTGTTTTTT. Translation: CASSWDTGRSGELFF. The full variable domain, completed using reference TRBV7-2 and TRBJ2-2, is GAGVSQSPSNKVTEKGKDVELRCDPISGHTALYWYRQSLGQGLEFLIYFQGNSAPDKSGLPSDRFSAERTGGSVSTLTIQRTQQEDSAVYLCASSWDTGRSGELFFGEGSRLTVL.